This TCR beta chain emerged from a study of shared clonotypes between healthy human individuals. TCRdb's copy holds only in-frame clones and misses some; the assay was immunoSEQ multiplex PCR. In the table there are about 1.5 million clones, 95% to 99% of which are singletons. The V end lost 6 bases, the J end lost 2 bases, and 11 bases lay between the germline ends. This CDR3 contains 14 residues. CDR1 is SNHLY, CDR2 FYNNEI, per germline. In its sample, this clone was seen once. Its target is not known. Study-level results: Measured sharing among donors was expected to vary with sequencing depth. Sharing across four donors was highest in naive CD4 (approximately 5%) and lowest in memory CD8 (0.4%).

Sequencing was performed on naive CD4+ T cells sorted from blood. Subset specified: CD45RA+ positively selected. The TCR comes from a young man in good health. This rearrangement joins TRBV2 to TRBJ2-1, with D unclear. The CDR3 loop is CASSSGLPYNEQFF. The CDR3 nucleotides read TGTGCCAGCAGCTCGGGCCTACCCTACAATGAGCAGTTCTTC.